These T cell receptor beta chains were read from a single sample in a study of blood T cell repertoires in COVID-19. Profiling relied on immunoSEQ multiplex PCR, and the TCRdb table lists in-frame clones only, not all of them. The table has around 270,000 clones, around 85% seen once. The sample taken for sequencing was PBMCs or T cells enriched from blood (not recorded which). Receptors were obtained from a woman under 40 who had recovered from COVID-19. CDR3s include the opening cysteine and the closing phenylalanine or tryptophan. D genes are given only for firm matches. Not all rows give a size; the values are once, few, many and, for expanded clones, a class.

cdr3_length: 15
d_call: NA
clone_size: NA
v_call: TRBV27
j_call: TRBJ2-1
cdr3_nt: TGTGCCAGCAGTAGACCCTCTGGCGCAGCGGATGAGCAGTTCTTC
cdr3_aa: CASSRPSGAADEQFF

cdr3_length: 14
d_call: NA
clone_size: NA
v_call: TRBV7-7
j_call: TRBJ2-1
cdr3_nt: TGTGCCAGCAGCCCAACTCGGGAATTGATTGAGCAGTTCTTC
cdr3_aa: CASSPTRELIEQFF

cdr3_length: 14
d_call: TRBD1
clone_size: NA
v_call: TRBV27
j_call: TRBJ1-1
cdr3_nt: TGTGCCAGCAGACCGACCAGCAGGGGGTCTGAAGCTTTCTTT
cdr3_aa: CASRPTSRGSEAFF

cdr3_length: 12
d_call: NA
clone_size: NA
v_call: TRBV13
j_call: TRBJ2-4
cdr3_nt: TGTGCCAGCAGCTCGGTTGAAAACATTCAGTACTTC
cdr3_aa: CASSSVENIQYF

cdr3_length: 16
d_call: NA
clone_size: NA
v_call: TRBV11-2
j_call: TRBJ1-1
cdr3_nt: TGTGCCAGCAGCCCGAAGCGGACCGATCGGAACACTGAAGCTTTCTTT
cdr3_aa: CASSPKRTDRNTEAFF

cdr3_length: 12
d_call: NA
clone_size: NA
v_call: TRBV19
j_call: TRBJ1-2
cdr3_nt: TGTGCCAGTAGTATGTCGGGGGACGGCTACACCTTC
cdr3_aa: CASSMSGDGYTF

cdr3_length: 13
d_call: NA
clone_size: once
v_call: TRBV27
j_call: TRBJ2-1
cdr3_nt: TGTGCCAGCAGTCTGAGCTCCTACAATGAGCAGTTCTTC
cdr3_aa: CASSLSSYNEQFF

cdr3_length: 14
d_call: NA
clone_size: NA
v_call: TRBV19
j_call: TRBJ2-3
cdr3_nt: TGTGCCAGTACCTCAGGGGGGAGCACAGATACGCAGTATTTT
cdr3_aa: CASTSGGSTDTQYF

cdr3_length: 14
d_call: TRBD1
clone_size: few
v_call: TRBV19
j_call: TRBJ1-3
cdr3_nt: TGTGCCAGTAGTGTACAGGGGACTGGAAACACCATATATTTT
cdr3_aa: CASSVQGTGNTIYF

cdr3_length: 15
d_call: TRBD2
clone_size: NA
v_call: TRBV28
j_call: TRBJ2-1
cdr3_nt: TGTGCCAGCGCCTTACTAGCGGGGGGGATTAATGAGCAGTTCTTC
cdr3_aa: CASALLAGGINEQFF

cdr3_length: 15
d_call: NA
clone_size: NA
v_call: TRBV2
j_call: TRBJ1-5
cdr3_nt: TGTGCCAGCAACCCCGTCCTAGGGGCGGGACAGCCCCAGCATTTT
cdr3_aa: CASNPVLGAGQPQHF

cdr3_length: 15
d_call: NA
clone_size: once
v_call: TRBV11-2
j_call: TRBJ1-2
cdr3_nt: TGTGCCAGCAGCTTAGCATGGCAGGGGAACTATGGCTACACCTTC
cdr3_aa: CASSLAWQGNYGYTF

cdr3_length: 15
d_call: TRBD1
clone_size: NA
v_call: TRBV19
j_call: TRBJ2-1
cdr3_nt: TGTGCCAGTAGTATAGGTGGACAGGGGTTTAATGAGCAGTTCTTC
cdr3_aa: CASSIGGQGFNEQFF

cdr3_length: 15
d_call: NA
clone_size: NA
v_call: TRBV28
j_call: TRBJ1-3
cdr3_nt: TGTGCCAGCAGTCCGGACAGCGAAGGTGGAAACACCATATATTTT
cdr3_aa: CASSPDSEGGNTIYF

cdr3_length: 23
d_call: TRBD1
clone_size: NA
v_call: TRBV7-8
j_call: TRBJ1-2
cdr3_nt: TGTGCCAGCAGCCCTGTATCTACCCGGACAGGGTATCTGGTTGATCCGCGAAACTATGGCTACACCTTC
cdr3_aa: CASSPVSTRTGYLVDPRNYGYTF

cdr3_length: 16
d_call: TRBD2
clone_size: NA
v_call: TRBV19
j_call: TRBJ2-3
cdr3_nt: TGTGCCAGTAGTGTCGGACTAGCGGGGGGAACAGATACGCAGTATTTT
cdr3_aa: CASSVGLAGGTDTQYF

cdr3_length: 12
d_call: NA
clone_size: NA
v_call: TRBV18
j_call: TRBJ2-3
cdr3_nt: TGTGCCAGCTCCCCCCGAGCCGATACGCAGTATTTT
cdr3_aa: CASSPRADTQYF

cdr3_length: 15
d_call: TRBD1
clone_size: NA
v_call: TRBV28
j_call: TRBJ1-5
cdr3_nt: TGTGCCAGCAGTTTCCTCAGGGGGGGCAATCAGCCCCAGCATTTT
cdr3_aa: CASSFLRGGNQPQHF

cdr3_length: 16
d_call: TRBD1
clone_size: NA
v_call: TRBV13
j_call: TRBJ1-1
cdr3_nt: TGTGCCAGCGGTCACCGGGACAGGGGGCCGAACACTGAAGCTTTCTTT
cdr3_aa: CASGHRDRGPNTEAFF

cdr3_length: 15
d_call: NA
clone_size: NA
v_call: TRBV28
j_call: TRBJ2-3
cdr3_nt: TGTGCCAGCAGTTTCCAGTTGCTGCACACAGATACGCAGTATTTT
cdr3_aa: CASSFQLLHTDTQYF

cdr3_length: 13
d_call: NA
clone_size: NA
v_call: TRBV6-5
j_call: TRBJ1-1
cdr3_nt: TGTGCCAGCAGTTACTATCACAGGTCTGAAGCTTTCTTT
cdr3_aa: CASSYYHRSEAFF

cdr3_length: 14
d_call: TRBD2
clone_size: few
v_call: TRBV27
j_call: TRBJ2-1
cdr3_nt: TGTGCCAGCAGTTTAGGTTGGGAGTCGGGGGGGGAGTTCTTC
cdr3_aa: CASSLGWESGGEFF

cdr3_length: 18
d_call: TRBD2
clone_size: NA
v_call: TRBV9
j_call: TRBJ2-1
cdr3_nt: TGTGCCAGCAGCGTAGCCAGCGGGGGCCTTCCTTCCTACAATGAGCAGTTCTTC
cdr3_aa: CASSVASGGLPSYNEQFF

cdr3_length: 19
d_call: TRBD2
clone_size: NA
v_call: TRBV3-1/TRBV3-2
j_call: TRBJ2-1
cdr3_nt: TGTGCCAGCAGCCAAGATTTCTCGCCCCTAGCGGGAGAATCCAATGAGCAGTTCTTC
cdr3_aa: CASSQDFSPLAGESNEQFF

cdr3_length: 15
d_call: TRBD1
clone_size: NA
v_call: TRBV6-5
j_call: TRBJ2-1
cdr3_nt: TGTGCCACCAAAACACCGGGACAGGGGGGCAATGAGCAGTTCTTC
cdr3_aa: CATKTPGQGGNEQFF

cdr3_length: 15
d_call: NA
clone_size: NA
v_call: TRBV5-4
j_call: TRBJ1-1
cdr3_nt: TGTGCCAGCAGCTTGGCCGGGACTGCTGGCACTGAAGCTTTCTTT
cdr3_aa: CASSLAGTAGTEAFF

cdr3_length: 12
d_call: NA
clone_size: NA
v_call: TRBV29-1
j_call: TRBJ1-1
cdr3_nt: TGCAGCGTTTTTACAGGGAACACTGAAGCTTTCTTT
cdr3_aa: CSVFTGNTEAFF

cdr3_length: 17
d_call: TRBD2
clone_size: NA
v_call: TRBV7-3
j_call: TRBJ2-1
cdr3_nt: TGTGCCAGCAGCCGACTTCCCACTAGCGTACCCTACAATGAGCAGTTCTTC
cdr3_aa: CASSRLPTSVPYNEQFF

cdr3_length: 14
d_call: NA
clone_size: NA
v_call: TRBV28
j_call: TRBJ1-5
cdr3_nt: TGTGCCAGCGCCAAACGACAGGAGAATCAGCCCCAGCATTTT
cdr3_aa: CASAKRQENQPQHF

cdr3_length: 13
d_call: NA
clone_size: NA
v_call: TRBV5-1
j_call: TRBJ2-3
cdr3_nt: TGCGCCAGCACCGACAGTCCCACAGATACGCAGTATTTT
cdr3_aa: CASTDSPTDTQYF

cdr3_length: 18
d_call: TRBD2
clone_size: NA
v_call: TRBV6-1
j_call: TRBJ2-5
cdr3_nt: TGTGCCAGCAGTGCCTCGAGGATGGCGGGAGGGCCACGAGAGACCCAGTACTTC
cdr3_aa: CASSASRMAGGPRETQYF

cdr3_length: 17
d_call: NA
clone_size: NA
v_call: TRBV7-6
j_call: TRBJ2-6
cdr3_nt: TGTGCCAGCAGCTTAGCTTACAGGGATGCTGGGGCCAACGTCCTGACTTTC
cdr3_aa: CASSLAYRDAGANVLTF

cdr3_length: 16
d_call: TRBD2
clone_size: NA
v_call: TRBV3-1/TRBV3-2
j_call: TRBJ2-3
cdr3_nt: TGTGCCAGCAGCCTAGCGGGGAAATCTAGCACAGATACGCAGTATTTT
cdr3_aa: CASSLAGKSSTDTQYF

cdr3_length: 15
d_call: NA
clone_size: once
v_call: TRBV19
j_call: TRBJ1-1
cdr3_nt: TGTGCCACCAAAGTGGGGCATGGGCTCGGCACTGAAGCTTTCTTT
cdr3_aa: CATKVGHGLGTEAFF

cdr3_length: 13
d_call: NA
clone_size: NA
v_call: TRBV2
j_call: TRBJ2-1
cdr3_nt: TGTGCCAGCAGTCCTATAACAGGGCGTGAGCAGTTCTTC
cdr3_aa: CASSPITGREQFF

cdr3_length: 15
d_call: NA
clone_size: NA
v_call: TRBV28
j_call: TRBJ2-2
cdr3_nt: TGTGCCAGCAGTTTATTAACAGTCGCCACCGGGGAGCTGTTTTTT
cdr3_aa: CASSLLTVATGELFF

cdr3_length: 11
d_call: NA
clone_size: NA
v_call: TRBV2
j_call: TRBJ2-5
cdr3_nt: TGTGCCAGCAGTGTTAGGGCAGGGTCGTACTTC
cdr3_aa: CASSVRAGSYF

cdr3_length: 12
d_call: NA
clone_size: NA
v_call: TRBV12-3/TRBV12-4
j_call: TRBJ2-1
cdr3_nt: TGTGCCAGCAGTTTGGTAGGGGAAGTGCAGTTCTTC
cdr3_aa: CASSLVGEVQFF

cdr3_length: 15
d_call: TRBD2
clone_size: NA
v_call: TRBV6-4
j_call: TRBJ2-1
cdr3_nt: TGTGCCAGCAAAGAGACTAGCGGGACATTGGGTGAGCAGTTCTTC
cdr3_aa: CASKETSGTLGEQFF

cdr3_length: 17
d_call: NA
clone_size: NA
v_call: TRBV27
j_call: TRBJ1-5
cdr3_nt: TGTGCCAGCAGTTTATACGCGCCCCAGGATAGCAATCAGCCCCAGCATTTT
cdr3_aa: CASSLYAPQDSNQPQHF

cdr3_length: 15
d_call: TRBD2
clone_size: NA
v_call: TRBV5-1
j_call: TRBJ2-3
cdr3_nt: TGCGCCAGCAGCAGAGCGGGGGGGCTTACAGATACGCAGTATTTT
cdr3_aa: CASSRAGGLTDTQYF

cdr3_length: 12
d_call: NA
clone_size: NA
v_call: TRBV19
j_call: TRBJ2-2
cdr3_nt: TGTGCCAGTAGTATGTGGCCCGGGGAGCTGTTTTTT
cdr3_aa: CASSMWPGELFF

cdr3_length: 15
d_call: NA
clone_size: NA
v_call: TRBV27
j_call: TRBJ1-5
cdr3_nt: TGTGCCAGCAGTGGGCGGGGCGCGAGTCATCAGCCCCAGCATTTT
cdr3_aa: CASSGRGASHQPQHF

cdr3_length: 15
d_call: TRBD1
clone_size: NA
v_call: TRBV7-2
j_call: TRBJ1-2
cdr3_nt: TGTGCCAGCAGCTTAGTCACAGGGGGAGACTATGGCTACACCTTC
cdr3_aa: CASSLVTGGDYGYTF

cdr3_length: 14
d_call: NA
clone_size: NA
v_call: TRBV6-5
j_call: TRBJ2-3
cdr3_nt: TGTGCCAGCAGTCACTTATATAGCACAGATACGCAGTATTTT
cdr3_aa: CASSHLYSTDTQYF

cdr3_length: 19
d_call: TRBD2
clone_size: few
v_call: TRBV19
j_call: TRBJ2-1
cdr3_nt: TGTGCCAGTAGTATTCCCCGGGGGGGCGGGACCAGCTCCTACAATGAGCAGTTCTTC
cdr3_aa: CASSIPRGGGTSSYNEQFF

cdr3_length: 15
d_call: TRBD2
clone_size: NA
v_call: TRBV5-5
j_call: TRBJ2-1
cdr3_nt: TGTGCCAGCAGCTCGACTAGCGGGGGGGCGGGTGAGCAGTTCTTC
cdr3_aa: CASSSTSGGAGEQFF

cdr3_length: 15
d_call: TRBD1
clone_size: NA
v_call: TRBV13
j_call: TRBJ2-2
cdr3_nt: TGTGCCAGCAGCGCCGGGACAGGGAGATGGGGGGAGCTGTTTTTT
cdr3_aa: CASSAGTGRWGELFF

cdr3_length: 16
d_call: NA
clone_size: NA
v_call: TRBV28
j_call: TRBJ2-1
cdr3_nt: TGTGCCAGCAGTTTAAGTGGCAAACCGAACCACAATGAGCAGTTCTTC
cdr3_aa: CASSLSGKPNHNEQFF

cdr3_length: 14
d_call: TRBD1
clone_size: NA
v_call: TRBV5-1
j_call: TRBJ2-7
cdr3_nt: TGCGCCAGCAGAGGGACAGGGGGTCCCACCGAGCAGTACTTC
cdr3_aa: CASRGTGGPTEQYF

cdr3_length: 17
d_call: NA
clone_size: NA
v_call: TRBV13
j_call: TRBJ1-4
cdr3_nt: TGTGCCAGCAGCTTTAGGGCAGGGGACGGAACTAATGAAAAACTGTTTTTT
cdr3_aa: CASSFRAGDGTNEKLFF